Below are 6 T cell receptor beta chains sequenced from a single sample in a study of shared clonotypes between healthy human individuals. Method: immunoSEQ multiplex PCR; TCRdb's copy keeps in-frame clones and lacks some. The data contain over 300,000 clones, over 75% of them singletons. Sequences were obtained from memory CD8+ T cells sorted from blood. Subset reported: CD45RO+ cells pooled with CCR7-negative TemRA cells. The source is a man aged 18-30 years in good health.

The gene calls are TRBV13 and TRBJ2-3; D is unclear. V was shortened by 5 bases and J by 2 bases, with 8 bases between the two germline ends. The CDR3 has 13 amino acids. Germline-derived CDR1 and CDR2 are PRHDT and FYEKMQ (reference sequence). In DNA, the CDR3 is TGTGCCAGCAGCCCTACCCTCACAGATACGCAGTATTTT. The encoded protein is CASSPTLTDTQYF.

A single count supports this clone. The V gene is TRBV7-9, the J gene TRBJ1-1; 7 bases align to TRBD1. V was clipped by 7 bases and J by 1 base; unmatched bases: 9. CDR3 size: 15 residues. Germline CDR1 SEHNR, CDR2 FQNEAQ (reference sequence). Here the CDR3 DNA reads TGTGCCAGCACCCTTACAGGGGCCACGAACACTGAAGCTTTCTTT. Translating it yields CASTLTGATNTEAFF.

This chain links TRBV6-5 with TRBJ1-1; TRBD1 is a possible D gene (6 bases). The germline CDR1 and CDR2 sequences are MNHEY and SVGAGI. This CDR3 is 14 amino acids long. The germline V and J ends were trimmed by 8 bases and 3 bases, with 16 bases remaining between them. The CDR3 coding sequence is TGTGCCAGCGGTTTGGGGGCGACCCACACTGAAGCTTTCTTT. Translated: CASGLGATHTEAFF.

The chain uses TRBV18 and TRBJ1-1, with 11 bases lining up with TRBD1. The CDR3 runs 16 residues. CDR1 is KGHSH, CDR2 LQKENI, per germline. Trimming removed 3 bases from V and 2 bases from J; junction bases left unmatched: 5. The CDR3 region is CASSPWTGGLNTEAFF. The CDR3 DNA follows: TGTGCCAGCTCACCCTGGACAGGGGGCCTTAACACTGAAGCTTTCTTT.

The chain links TRBV30 to TRBJ1-2; possibly TRBD1 for D (6 bases). The CDR3 extends over 14 amino acids. The germline V gene encodes CDR1 GTSNPN and CDR2 SVGIG (reference sequence). Trimming removed 4 bases from V and 5 bases from J, with 17 bases in between. The CDR3 nucleotides are TGTGCCTGGACGGAAACCACAGGGTCGTATGGCTACACCTTC. Translated: CAWTETTGSYGYTF. The complete variable domain, with remaining parts taken from reference TRBV30 and TRBJ1-2, reads SQTIHQWPATLVQPVGSPLSLECTVEGTSNPNLYWYRQAAGRGLQLLFYSVGIGQISSEVPQNLSASRPQDRQFILSSKKLLLSDSGFYLCAWTETTGSYGYTFGSGTRLTVV.

V gene TRBV7-9 combines with J gene TRBJ2-3, with D tentatively TRBD2 (5 bases). The CDR3 has 17 amino acids. V was shortened by 1 base and J by 1 base, with 15 bases between the two germline ends. CDR1 is SEHNR and CDR2 is FQNEAQ in the germline V gene (reference sequence). The CDR3 spells CASSLGSEGAGTDTQYF. CDR3 nucleotides: TGTGCCAGCAGCTTAGGTTCGGAAGGAGCGGGCACAGATACGCAGTATTTT.